This TCR beta chain is from a study of beta chain features in type 1 diabetes (dated by TCRdb to the late 2010s). About the investigation overall: Mean age, gender distribution, total cell number and subset yield did not differ between patients and healthy donors. Regulatory and stem cell-like memory subsets were obtained from only 8 patients and about eight healthy donors, while naive and central memory subsets were obtained from all 28 donors. In the study, recently diagnosed type 1 diabetes patients and matched healthy donors were compared on the TCRB repertoires of their sorted circulating CD4+ T cell subsets. A total of 85 million to 140 million sorted cells were examined across all samples, and a strong correlation was observed between cell number per subset and RNA yield. General findings and caveats noted by the study authors: Because cDNA was sequenced instead of genomic DNA, highly expressing activated cells could be over-represented, though the groups showed no difference in activation or CD3 levels. A moderate but significant shortening of TCRB CDR3 length was observed in type 1 diabetes patients in all four CD4+ subsets. Naive, central memory and regulatory TCRB repertoires appeared more similar among patients than among healthy donors. Because small numbers of individuals were included in the HLA sub-analyses, any influence of HLA type on TCRB rearrangement was left unresolved. Fewer insertions and more nucleotide deletions at VDJ recombination sites were observed in patients with type 1 diabetes, implying thymic rearrangement abnormalities. PCR may preferentially amplify shorter templates, but because patient and control samples were amplified and corrected together, any resulting skew would affect both groups equally.

CDR3 length: 17 amino acids, cysteine to phenylalanine. Left in the record is the CDR3 DNA by itself, 51 bases read in frame from the first base. Reading the germline V gene gives CDR1 SGHRS and CDR2 YFSETQ. V is clipped by 2 bases and J by 0 bases, and the sequence between their germline boundaries is 12 bases long. The entire isolated RNA was reverse transcribed using the High Capacity cDNA Reverse Transcription Kit, and thus expressed TCRB transcripts were sequenced. Deep immunoSEQ sequencing was applied to naive, central memory and regulatory T cell samples, giving an average of around 3.8 million total reads per sample. Sorted cells were lysed in RLT buffer and RNA was extracted with DNase-treated RNeasy Micro or Mini kits, depending on cell number. To prevent cross-contamination, every cell subset was processed on its own, while patient and healthy donor samples were processed together. TCRB sequences were amplified from cDNA with the immunoSEQ multiplex PCR, producing 87-bp fragments spanning the CDR3 region. The amplicons were sequenced using the Illumina HiSeq platform. Per the original workflow: PCR bias was computationally corrected using synthetic template baselines, reads within Hamming distance 2 were collapsed, and singletons that could not be merged were discarded. By aligning reads against IMGT, V, D and J genes, CDR3 length, and insertions or deletions at six rearrangement sites were assigned. Clonotype counts were normalized to sorted cell number within each subset before computing true diversity and Gini coefficients with the tcR R package. Repertoire sharing was quantified using the overlap coefficient calculated on TCRB nucleotide sequences. Out-of-frame TCRB sequences from naive cells were analyzed as a proxy for the pre-selection repertoire. Held by TCRdb, this immuneACCESS table contains in-frame sequences only and omits some clones. Under half of the omission traces to an unresolved V gene where checked; the cause of the rest is unknown. That table gives V, J and clone size, and the DNA gave D and trimming. Here the sample has about 360,000 clones; roughly 12% occur a single time. In total, the top ten clones hold approximately 0.015% of the sample.

A single peripheral blood draw of around 120 mL on average was collected from each donor into heparinised tubes. Naive, central memory, regulatory and stem cell-like memory CD4+ T cells were sorted on a BD FACSAria II using a panel including CD45RO, CCR7, CD25, CD127, CD95 and CD27. Every sorted population had a purity above 95%. PBMCs were separated immediately by Lymphoprep density gradient centrifugation and were stained directly, without being cultured. So that batch effects would be minimized, each experiment stained and sorted samples in pairs, pairing one healthy donor with one patient. This clone was observed a few times. Its antigen is not yet known. No base qualities exist here, and no much larger clone lies one base off it.

The sequence was collected from a man between 18 and 29 years old in good health. The rearrangement combines TRBV5-1 with TRBJ2-6, with a weak D call of TRBD1 (6 bases match). Sequenced material: naive CD4+ T cells from blood. Explained via the paper, the cell subset or site label denotes: true naive CD4+ T cells. The DNA is as follows: TGCGCCAGCAGCTTTGTTTGGGGGCGCTCTGGGGCCAACGTCCTGACTTTC. This encodes CASSFVWGRSGANVLTF.